Sequencing of this TCR beta chain was carried out in a study of cytomegalovirus exposure and HLA in healthy donors. Donors consisted of healthy bone marrow donors. Turning to this clone: Its specificity is unknown.

Overall study results and limits: When analyzed later, a missense DCLRE1C variant was found to be linked to TCR beta V- and J-gene trimming.

The PCR was carried out with 60 Vbeta primers and 13 Jbeta primers. TCRdb's table, derived via immunoSEQ multiplex PCR, lists solely in-frame clones and lacks some. The repertoire includes some 200,000 clones, over 75% of them detected once, and around 3.9% sits in the top ten. The sequence was obtained from a man aged 50-59 years in good health and CMV-seronegative. The sample was PBMCs.

As DNA, the CDR3 is TGTGCCAGCAGCCAACAGCATGAGCAGTTCTTC. It is translated as CASSQQHEQFF. The chain uses TRBV2 and TRBJ2-1; D not resolved. There are 11 residues in the CDR3. From germline, CDR1 is SNHLY and CDR2 FYNNEI. The V gene lost 6 bases and the J gene lost 8 bases, with 8 bases spanning the gap.